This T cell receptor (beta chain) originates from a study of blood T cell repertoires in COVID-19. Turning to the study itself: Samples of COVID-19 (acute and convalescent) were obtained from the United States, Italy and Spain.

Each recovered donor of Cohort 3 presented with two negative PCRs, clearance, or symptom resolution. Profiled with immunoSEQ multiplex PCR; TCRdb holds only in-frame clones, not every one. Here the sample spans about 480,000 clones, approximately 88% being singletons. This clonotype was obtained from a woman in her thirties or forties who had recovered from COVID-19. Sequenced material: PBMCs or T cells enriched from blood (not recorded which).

The CDR3 spells CAISTKTRAYGYTF. In nucleotides, the CDR3 is TGTGCCATCAGTACCAAGACACGTGCTTATGGCTACACCTTC. The rearrangement uses TRBV10-3 and TRBJ1-2; D not certain. The length of the CDR3 is 14 residues. Germline CDR1 reads ENHRY; CDR2 reads SYGVKD. The V end was cut by 5 bases, the J end by 5 bases, with 15 bases between.